This T cell receptor (beta chain) was sequenced in a study of beta chain features in type 1 diabetes. Study background: Age, gender and cell yields were alike across patients and healthy donors. Sorted cells numbering roughly 100,000,000 were examined across all samples. Study observations and caveats: For Type 1 diabetes patients, all four CD4+ subsets carried TCRB CDR3s that were moderately but significantly shorter. Type 1 diabetes patients showed fewer insertions and more deletions at VDJ junctions.

Germline values: CDR1 SGHTA, CDR2 FQGNSA. CDR3 length: 15 amino acids. Between the trimmed V and J ends, which lost 5 bases and 8 bases, there was a span of 19 bases. The investigators reverse transcribed all of the isolated RNA, so they sequenced expressed TCRB transcripts. Produced via immunoSEQ multiplex PCR; TCRdb's table is partial and in-frame only. The sample includes some 660,000 clones, over 12% of them seen just once. Concerning this clone: Antigen: not known.

The specimen sequenced was naive CD4+ T cells from blood. The TCR comes from a man aged 18-30 years with type 1 diabetes. The chain combines TRBV7-2 with TRBJ2-1; no clear D. This CDR3 is CASSQAVAEFYEQFF. The CDR3 DNA reads as TGTGCCAGCAGCCAGGCGGTAGCAGAGTTCTATGAGCAGTTCTTC.